The 14 T cell receptor beta chains below were found in one sample sequenced in a study of beta chain features in type 1 diabetes. Regarding the study as a whole: Shorter TCRB CDR3s, moderately but significantly so, were found in Type 1 diabetes patients in all four CD4+ subsets.

Their antigens are not known. Expressed TCRB transcripts were sequenced because the isolated RNA had all been reverse transcribed beforehand. Produced via immunoSEQ multiplex PCR; TCRdb's table is partial and in-frame only. The profile shows about 250,000 clones, approximately 11% of them singletons. Sequencing input: naive CD4+ T cells from blood. The receptors stem from a man in his thirties or forties with type 1 diabetes.

CDR3 nucleotide sequence: TGTGCCAGCAGCTTAGGGGGGGTTTACAATGAGCAGTTCTTC. This codes for CASSLGGVYNEQFF. The V gene is TRBV7-2, the J gene TRBJ2-1, with a tentative D call TRBD2 (6 bases). The CDR3 length is 14 residues. Looked up from germline, CDR1 is SGHTA and CDR2 is FQGNSA. The V end lost 1 base, the J end lost 4 bases, and 8 bases lay between the germline ends.

The chain combines TRBV2 with TRBJ1-5, with D tentatively TRBD1 (5 bases). CDR3 size: 15 residues. V was trimmed by 2 bases and J by 9 bases, leaving 17 bases between them. The germline gives CDR1 SNHLY, CDR2 FYNNEI. The DNA of the CDR3 is TGTGCCAGCAGTGAATCCGGGACTTCCTTTCGGCCCCAGCATTTT. As protein: CASSESGTSFRPQHF.

V and J are TRBV5-1 and TRBJ2-1, with 9 bases lining up with TRBD2. CDR3 length equals 15 residues. Germline values: CDR1 SGHRS, CDR2 YFSETQ. After removal of 5 bases from V and 7 bases from J, the junction contained 10 bases not matched to a gene. The CDR3 here is CASRPGTSFRNEQFF. DNA of the CDR3: TGCGCCAGCAGACCCGGGACTAGCTTTAGGAATGAGCAGTTCTTC.

The genes are TRBV7-3 and TRBJ2-1; a possible D gene is TRBD2 (7 bases). Germline V lookup: CDR1 SGHTA, CDR2 FQGTGA. Trimming shortened V by 4 bases and J by 7 bases, and 26 bases separated the two germline ends. This CDR3 has 18 amino acids. This CDR3 reads CASSSGLPAAGAGNEQFF. DNA for the CDR3: TGTGCCAGCAGCTCGGGACTACCGGCGGCGGGGGCTGGGAATGAGCAGTTCTTC. Full variable domain (outside the CDR3, taken from reference TRBV7-3 and TRBJ2-1): GAGVSQTPSNKVTEKGKYVELRCDPISGHTALYWYRQSLGQGPEFLIYFQGTGAADDSGLPNDRFFAVRPEGSVSTLKIQRTERGDSAVYLCASSSGLPAAGAGNEQFFGPGTRLTVL.

The chain recombines TRBV7-8 with TRBJ1-2; 9 nucleotides match TRBD1. The CDR3 has 16 amino acids. V shed 3 bases, J shed 0 bases, and the junction held 5 bases outside the gene matches. CDR1 is SGHVS, CDR2 FQNEAQ, per germline. Written as DNA, the CDR3 is TGTGCCAGCAGCTTGGCGGGACAGGGAGCTAACTATGGCTACACCTTC. Protein product: CASSLAGQGANYGYTF.

A few counts support this clone. The gene calls are TRBV2 and TRBJ2-2; weak D call: TRBD1 (5 bases). In germline, CDR1 is SNHLY, CDR2 FYNNEI. The CDR3 covers 13 residues. V gave up 7 bases and J gave up 6 bases, with 12 bases separating them. In DNA form, the CDR3 reads TGTGCCAGCACAGGGTCCCCCCCCGGGGAGCTGTTTTTT. As protein: CASTGSPPGELFF. The variable domain in full, completed from reference TRBV2 and TRBJ2-2, reads EPEVTQTPSHQVTQMGQEVILRCVPISNHLYFYWYRQILGQKVEFLVSFYNNEISEKSEIFDDQFSVERPDGSNFTLKIRSTKLEDSAMYFCASTGSPPGELFFGEGSRLTVL.

The CDR3 loop is CASSPRTAGNEQFF. The DNA of the CDR3 is TGTGCCAGTAGTCCAAGGACAGCCGGCAATGAGCAGTTCTTC. This chain links TRBV19 with TRBJ2-1; possible D gene TRBD1, 6 bases. CDR3 length: 14 residues. The V end was cut by 5 bases, the J end by 6 bases, with 14 bases between. Germline CDR1 is LNHDA and CDR2 is SQIVND (reference sequence). Looking up the rest from reference TRBV19 and TRBJ2-1 gives the full variable domain: DGGITQSPKYLFRKEGQNVTLSCEQNLNHDAMYWYRQDPGQGLRLIYYSQIVNDFQKGDIAEGYSVSREKKESFPLTVTSAQKNPTAFYLCASSPRTAGNEQFFGPGTRLTVL.

The table lists this clone with a few counts. The J gene is TRBJ2-3, the V gene TRBV6-5; D unresolved. The CDR3 runs to 13 residues. V lost 2 bases and J 5 bases, leaving 8 bases between the germline ends. CDR1 is MNHEY and CDR2 is SVGAGI in the germline V gene. The CDR3 nucleotides are TGTGCCAGCAGTTACCGCGTCCAAGATACGCAGTATTTT. The encoded protein is CASSYRVQDTQYF.

This clone turned up a few times. The rearrangement joins TRBV4-1 to TRBJ2-2, with 7 positions matching TRBD1. Per germline, CDR1 MGHRA and CDR2 YSYEKL. The ends lost 4 bases at V and 5 bases at J; junction bases unmatched: 4. The length of the CDR3 is 14 residues. The CDR3: CASSLDRATGELFF. The CDR3 region has the DNA TGCGCCAGCAGCCTCGACAGGGCAACCGGGGAGCTGTTTTTT.

The sample holds a few counts of this clone. The rearrangement links TRBV10-3 to TRBJ1-4, with a weak D call TRBD1 (6 bases). The germline V and J ends were trimmed by 6 bases and 8 bases, with 7 bases remaining between them. The CDR3 sequence is 11 residues long. Looked up from germline, CDR1 is ENHRY and CDR2 is SYGVKD. CDR3 loop: CAISTGEKLFF. The DNA of the CDR3 is TGTGCCATCAGCACAGGGGAAAAACTGTTTTTT.

The chain recombines TRBV11-2 with TRBJ1-5; the D is unclear. This CDR3 has 15 residues. Germline V lookup: CDR1 SGHAT, CDR2 FQNNGV. V shed 2 bases and J shed 0 bases, with 8 bases lying between them. The CDR3 DNA follows: TGTGCCAGCAGCTTATCAGGATATAGCAATCAGCCCCAGCATTTT. Translation gives CASSLSGYSNQPQHF.

This clone was detected a few times. This chain uses TRBV6-4 with TRBJ1-5; D perhaps matches TRBD1 (5 bases). Germline lookup yields CDR1 MRHNA and CDR2 SNTAGT. The V end lost 3 bases, the J end lost 6 bases, and 15 bases lay between the germline ends. The CDR3 loop spans 15 amino acids. Written as DNA, the CDR3 is TGTGCCAGCAGTGAATCAGGGTTGGTGGTTCAGCCCCAGCATTTT. Translation: CASSESGLVVQPQHF.

This clone was seen more than once but under ten times. The chain uses TRBV29-1 and TRBJ1-2, with D unresolved. Germline assignment: CDR1 SQVTM and CDR2 ANQGSEA. Trimming cost V 3 bases and J 0 bases, with 14 bases left between them. The CDR3 covers 15 residues. CDR3 nucleotide sequence: TGCAGCGTTGATTTAGCGAGGAGATCTAACTATGGCTACACCTTC. This gives the protein CSVDLARRSNYGYTF.

With respect to this clone: In the same sample, other DNA sequences code for this CDR3. This sequence joins TRBV18 and TRBJ1-1, with D unclear. V was trimmed by 3 bases and J by 3 bases, leaving 11 bases between them. This CDR3 has 14 residues. Germline CDR1 KGHSH, CDR2 LQKENI. CDR3 in amino acids: CASSPAGGDTEAFF. CDR3 coding DNA: TGTGCCAGCTCACCGGCGGGAGGAGACACTGAAGCTTTCTTT.